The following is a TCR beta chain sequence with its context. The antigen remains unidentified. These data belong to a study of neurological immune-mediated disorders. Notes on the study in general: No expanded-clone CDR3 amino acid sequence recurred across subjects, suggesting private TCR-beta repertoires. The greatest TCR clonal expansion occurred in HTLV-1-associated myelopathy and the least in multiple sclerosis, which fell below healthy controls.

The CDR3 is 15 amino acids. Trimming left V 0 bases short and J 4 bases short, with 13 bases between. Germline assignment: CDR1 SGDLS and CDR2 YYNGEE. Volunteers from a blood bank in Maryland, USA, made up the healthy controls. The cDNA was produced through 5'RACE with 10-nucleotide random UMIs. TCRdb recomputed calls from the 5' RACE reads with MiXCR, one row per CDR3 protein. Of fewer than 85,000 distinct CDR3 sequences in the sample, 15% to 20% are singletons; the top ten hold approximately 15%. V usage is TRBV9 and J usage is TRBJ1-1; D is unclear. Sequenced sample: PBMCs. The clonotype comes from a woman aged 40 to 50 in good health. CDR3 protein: CASSVDIGPSTEAFF. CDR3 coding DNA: TGTGCCAGCAGCGTAGATATAGGGCCGAGCACTGAAGCTTTCTTT.